This paragraph covers one T cell receptor beta chain sequence. V lost 4 bases to trimming and J lost 0 bases; unmatched junction nucleotides: 3. Germline CDR1 reads MRHNA; CDR2 reads SNTAGT. This CDR3 region has 16 residues. TCRdb's copy holds only in-frame clones and misses some; the assay was immunoSEQ multiplex PCR. The sample lists roughly 80,000 clones; about nine tenths were seen once. This sample stems from a study of blood T cell repertoires in COVID-19. Study as a whole: Samples representing acute and convalescent COVID-19 were sourced from the United States, Italy and Spain. The analysed material was cDNA or gDNA that came from T cells, B-cell-depleted T cells, or PBMCs.

The source is a man aged 80 or over in a cohort sampled during active COVID-19. The sample consisted of peripheral blood. V usage is TRBV6-4 and J usage is TRBJ2-1, with 10 bases identical to TRBD2. The CDR3 DNA reads as TGTGCCAGCAGTGTCCGGACTAGCGGCTCCTACAATGAGCAGTTCTTC. It is translated as CASSVRTSGSYNEQFF.